A single sample gave rise to the 5 T cell receptor beta chains below, sequenced in a study of shared clonotypes between healthy human individuals. Assay used: immunoSEQ multiplex PCR; TCRdb lists only in-frame clones, some missing. The table lists under 550,000 clones, about 96% of them singletons. The sequencing input was naive CD4+ T cells sorted from blood. As to subset: CD45RA+ positively selected. These receptors all come from a woman aged 25 to 39 in good health.

The chain is built from TRBV6-1 and TRBJ1-4, with unresolved D. Trimming shortened V by 3 bases and J by 5 bases, and 10 bases separated the two germline ends. This CDR3 comprises 14 residues. Per germline, CDR1 MNHNS and CDR2 SASEGT. The CDR3 region has the DNA TGTGCCAGCAGTGAGAGAGGGATGAATGAAAAACTGTTTTTT. Encoded protein: CASSERGMNEKLFF.

The chain combines TRBV5-1 with TRBJ1-4; 7 positions agree with TRBD1. J gave up 8 bases and V 3 bases, and 10 bases lay outside the gene matches. Germline V gene data show CDR1 as SGHRS and CDR2 as YFSETQ. The CDR3 runs to 15 residues. The CDR3 sequence: CASSSTGERGEKLFF. CDR3 coding DNA: TGCGCCAGCAGCTCTACAGGGGAGCGAGGAGAAAAACTGTTTTTT.

The genes are TRBV5-6 and TRBJ1-6; no clear D. The germline gives CDR1 SGHDT, CDR2 YYEEEE. V was cut by 7 bases and J by 7 bases, with 12 bases left in between. This CDR3 region has 13 residues. The CDR3, as DNA: TGTGCCAGCTCCTATCCAGAAAATTCACCCCTCCACTTT. It encodes CASSYPENSPLHF.

The chain employs TRBV5-6 and TRBJ1-2; 12 positions agree with TRBD1. V dropped 10 bases and J dropped 7; count of bases not matched to a gene: 8. Germline CDR1 is SGHDT and CDR2 is YYEEEE. This CDR3 is built from 13 residues. The CDR3 nucleotides read TGTGCCGCGGGACAGGGGGCGAGAAGTGGCTACACCTTC. It yields the protein CAAGQGARSGYTF.

V gene TRBV18 combines with J gene TRBJ2-1; 10 nucleotides agree with TRBD2. The CDR3 length is 19 residues. The V segment lost 0 bases and the J segment 6 bases; nucleotides outside the gene matches: 14. The V gene's germline CDR1 is KGHSH and CDR2 LQKENI. The CDR3 sequence: CASSPPIGLAVRYPNEQFF. CDR3 DNA sequence: TGTGCCAGCTCACCACCGATAGGACTAGCGGTACGCTACCCCAATGAGCAGTTCTTC.